The present entry profiles one T cell receptor (beta chain) with its context. The data originate from a study of lymphopenia after photon versus proton radiotherapy. TCRdb keeps only in-frame clones here, not all; method: immunoSEQ multiplex PCR. This table holds about 70,000 clones, more than 75% found once. Trimming took off 3 bases at V and 1 base at J, with 10 bases between the two ends. The CDR3 has 14 amino acids. The V gene's germline CDR1 is SGHKS and CDR2 YYEKEE (reference sequence). The chain links TRBV5-5 to TRBJ2-5, with unresolved D. This specimen was peripheral blood, taken from a patient treated with proton-based radiotherapy. The TCR comes from a man older than 75 with esophageal cancer. Written as DNA, the CDR3 is TGTGCCAGCAGCTACCGTGGCGGCCAAGAGACCCAGTACTTC. Protein: CASSYRGGQETQYF.